This T cell receptor (beta chain) was observed in a study of cytomegalovirus exposure and HLA in healthy donors (dated by TCRdb to the late 2010s). A note on the overall study: An earlier analysis of approximately 640 of the donors reported 276 Gb of sequence data and some 120 million unique TCR beta sequences from 150 million to 200 million T cells. To study patterns of TCR occurrence, a later analysis re-analyzed previously published TCR beta repertoires from hundreds of donors and added high-resolution HLA genotyping. HLA typing covered class I and class II loci at four-digit resolution. The number of typed donors differed by locus: roughly 620-630 for A, B, C, DRB1 and DQB1; approximately 520 for DQA1; fewer than 610 for DPA1; and about 450 for DPB1. Four to six DR-DQ haplotypes were handled as single units for association and clustering, since linkage in the cohort was strong. To decide whether each TCR beta V gene segment behaved as functional or pseudogenic, an earlier analysis of nearly 600 of the donors relied on high-throughput TCR beta sequencing. Donor age, sex, ethnicity and CMV serostatus were compiled alongside the repertoire data. All discovery cohort repertoires had been generated using a single sequencing platform. The study profiled the T cell repertoires of about 720 subjects by immunosequencing and related them to cytomegalovirus serostatus. To predict cytomegalovirus infection status, the study combined high-throughput TCR immunosequencing, statistical association of individual TCRs with disease status, and machine learning. Of the approximately 400 genotyped donors, 65% to 90% fell in the genetic ancestry cluster associated with self-reported Caucasian donors. In a later genetic analysis, genome-wide SNP genotypes for about three fifths of the 666 donors were used, and that subset was treated as a discovery cohort. Among 398 genotyped donors of the cohort, an average of around 240,000 unique TCR beta nucleotide sequences were sequenced per donor, around 18% of them non-productive. The aim of the study was to test whether cataloging public T cell receptors could identify signatures of past pathogen exposure. About 280 gigabases of sequencing data and around 80 million unique TCR sequences made up an early release that covered approximately 650 HLA-typed donors. Along with the roughly 610-subject first cohort, a separate validation cohort of around 110 different subjects was used. In the later analysis, no new phenotypic data were used to find candidate immune exposures; instead, reliance was placed on TCR beta sequences and their occurrence across donors. Study-wide conclusions, independent of this receptor: The presence/absence analyses assumed that sequencing depth was roughly uniform across donors, and that assumption may not be true. In a later analysis, several top co-occurrence clusters were reported to appear linked to parvovirus B19, influenza, CMV and Epstein-Barr virus. A further reported finding was that TCR beta sequences accurately predicted the HLA-A and HLA-B alleles for most subjects in the first cohort. Because counts were too low, seventeen rarely observed V segments, including chromosome 9 orphons, were left out of the earlier analysis of a few hundred of the donors. The study gave a list of under 200 TCR beta chains associated with cytomegalovirus. Some IMGT-functional V segments, including TRBV6-2 and TRBV6-3, could not be distinguished by the 87-base-pair reads and were therefore excluded. The cohort was sequenced for TCR beta chains only, and without alpha or paired-chain data the features that could be detected were limited. In a later genetic analysis, a missense DCLRE1C variant was associated with V-gene and J-gene trimming of TCR beta chains, and the association was replicated in an independent cohort. In a later analysis, HLA-associated TCR beta chains showed more clonal expansion and lower generation probabilities than non-associated chains that were equally common. In an earlier analysis of 450 to 750 of the donors, most TCR beta V segments appeared in productive rearrangements about 87% or about 30% of the time, broadly matching IMGT annotations. HLA typing was unavailable for some donors at each locus, so association tests used only the typed subset. The authors suggested that the approach could potentially be extended to other disease states and immunological phenotypes. When HLA alleles, especially DR and DQ, strongly co-occurred, attributing TCR associations to individual alleles was difficult. According to a later genetic analysis, donors in an Asian-associated ancestry cluster had fewer N-insertions in productive TCRs than the approximately 630-donor mean. A later analysis found that most CMV-associated TCR beta chains appeared HLA-restricted, with HLA associations seemingly driven largely by CMV exposure. Immune exposure information for the cohort was limited to CMV serostatus. Linkage disequilibrium might explain the correlated functional status among segregating V segments, but an unknown experimental factor could not be ruled out. A cluster of highly shared sequence variants was judged likely to represent a technical artifact of the sequencing pipeline. In a later analysis, TCR association rates were found to vary across HLA loci, with the most associated TCRs seen for DRB1 alleles and the fewest for HLA-C alleles. Cytomegalovirus status was reported to be diagnosed by the classifier with high specificity and sensitivity in both the original and validation cohorts. At a false discovery rate of 0.05, a later analysis linked some 17,000 TCR beta sequences to specific HLA alleles. A few of the identified cytomegalovirus-associated TCR beta chains were confirmed in vitro to be specific for cytomegalovirus antigens. Most TCR sequences were observed very rarely across donors, whereas some public TCRs were present in many individuals.

Libraries were built with the immunoSEQ multiplex PCR assay. For the multiplex PCR, a mixture combining 60 forward primers for TCR Vbeta segments and 13 reverse primers for TCR Jbeta segments was used. A multiplex PCR assay on genomic DNA amplified the CDR3 region of rearranged TCR beta genes. Amplified TCR beta libraries were sequenced as 87-base-pair reads on the Illumina HiSeq System. The source study handled its data this way. A later analysis tallied around 82 million unique TCR beta chains across the 610 or so repertoires, and about 12 million of those chains were shared by two or more donors. Raw reads were error-corrected and collapsed into unique sequences by a nearest-neighbor algorithm in which closely related sequences were merged to remove PCR and sequencing errors. Alignment of CDR3 sequences to IMGT reference sequences was used to assign V, D and J gene segments. Each retained sequence needed at least a six-nucleotide match to both a V gene segment and a J gene segment. A rearrangement counted as productive if the CDR3 had no stop codons and remained in frame with V and J, and every other rearrangement counted as non-productive. Following IMGT convention, CDR3 was defined as the stretch from the second conserved V-encoded cysteine to the conserved J-encoded phenylalanine. The earlier analysis of 587 of the donors excluded sequences that lacked an unambiguous match to a single V gene segment. In an earlier analysis of about 590 of the donors, a V segment was called functional when productive rearrangements were above 56.7%, and segregating when the standard deviation between donors exceeded 5%. A statistical classification framework was built for diagnosing cytomegalovirus status from the catalog of TCR beta chain sequences. V and J gene assignment, in a later analysis, came from comparing TCR nucleotide sequences with IMGT/GENE-DB human TR gene sequences. In a later analysis, CDR3 sequences and most-parsimonious VDJ recombination scenarios were assigned using the TCRdist pipeline. In a later analysis, each TCR beta chain was defined by its CDR3 amino acid sequence together with its V-gene family, and reads without a unique V-gene family were excluded. As a way to deal with suspected cross-contamination and a sequencing artifact, a later analysis dropped roughly 620 nucleotide sequences that were highly shared and had low generation probability. A later analysis calculated a clonal expansion index for each public chain from normalized within-repertoire ranks of inferred template counts. In a later analysis, generation probabilities were computed with a VDJ recombination model fitted to out-of-frame rearrangements, and the resulting probabilities were checked against IGoR. A later analysis scored TCR-TCR, TCR-HLA and TCR-CMV co-occurrence with hypergeometric tests, applying a repertoire-size bias correction to TCR pairs. To estimate false discovery rates, a later analysis permuted the HLA or CMV assignments 20 times. In a later analysis, co-occurring TCRs were grouped using DBSCAN, with TCRdist sequence similarity added in when clustering inside HLA-allele-positive subsets. Co-occurrence clustering excluded repertoires with fewer than 30,000 or more than 120,000 public chains, plus five with anomalous nucleotide sharing. TCRdb retrieved this table from immuneACCESS and kept in-frame rearrangements only. Not all clones are present; in checked studies, unresolved V genes account for under half, and no reason is known for the remainder. The D gene and trimming were derived from the DNA, and the V and J assignments and clone size from that table. The sample table shows 150,000 to 200,000 clones, and about 85% are seen once. More than 2% of the sample belongs to the ten largest clones.

For CDR1 and CDR2, the germline V gene (reference sequence) lists GTSNPN and SVGIG. Inclusive of the bounding cysteine and phenylalanine, the CDR3 is 13 residues long. Kept here is only the CDR3 DNA, which spans 39 bases and is read in frame from base 1. On this clone: It has no known antigen specificity. The junction does not match germline at one end; this may be a read error.

The cohort comprised fewer than 750 healthy bone marrow donors. Cohort members were all nominally healthy when sampled, although unrecorded immune exposures were likely present. The donor tested CMV seropositive and was one of the 289 seropositive cohort members. Every donor gave a peripheral blood sample, and the peripheral blood mononuclear cells from that sample were used for TCR beta sequencing. The Qiagen DNeasy Blood Extraction Kit was used to extract genomic DNA from the blood cell samples. This TCR was recovered from a man aged 18 to 30 in good health and CMV-seropositive. This receptor chain uses TRBV30 and TRBJ2-4; TRBD1 is a weak D gene call, 5 bases matching. Source material: PBMCs. CDR3 reads: CAWSGQGVNSQYF. The DNA reads as follows: TGTGCCTGGAGTGGGCAGGGTGTGAACAGTCAGTACTTC.